This is a list of T cell receptor beta chains from one sample in a study of T cell responses to AZD1222 COVID-19 vaccine. Clones were read by immunoSEQ multiplex PCR, and TCRdb kept only the in-frame ones, dropping some. The table includes 150,000 or so clones, roughly nine tenths detected once. The starting material was peripheral blood, obtained 28 days after the second AZD1222 dose. The receptors shown here come from an adult who received the AZD1222 COVID-19 vaccine. CDR3s include the opening cysteine and the closing phenylalanine or tryptophan. A D gene is named only where the DNA matches it firmly. A clone size is listed for some rows: how often the clone was seen (once, few, many), or a class if it is expanded.

len	v_gene	j_gene	abundance	d_gene	CDR3nt	CDR3aa
12	TRBV5-1	TRBJ2-5	.	.	TGCGCCAGCAGCCTGGACCAAGAGACCCAGTACTTC	CASSLDQETQYF
16	TRBV5-1	TRBJ1-1	.	TRBD1	TGCGCCAGCAGCTCCCGGGACAGATCAATGAACACTGAAGCTTTCTTT	CASSSRDRSMNTEAFF
19	TRBV11-3	TRBJ2-2	.	.	TGTGCCAGTCGCTCCCCACAGACTTCCCCCTCCTACAACACCGGGGAGCTGTTTTTT	CASRSPQTSPSYNTGELFF
13	TRBV7-9	TRBJ2-7	.	.	TGTGCCAGCAGCTTAGCGCGCGGGTGGGAGCAGTACTTC	CASSLARGWEQYF
15	TRBV5-1	TRBJ2-2	.	TRBD1	TGCGCCAGCAGCTCCGGGACAGCGAACACCGGGGAGCTGTTTTTT	CASSSGTANTGELFF
12	TRBV30	TRBJ1-2	.	.	TGTGCCTGGAATCCCCGGAACTATGGCTACACCTTC	CAWNPRNYGYTF
14	TRBV9	TRBJ2-3	once	TRBD1	TGTGCCAGCAGCGTCGGACAGGGCACAGATACGCAGTATTTT	CASSVGQGTDTQYF
15	TRBV2	TRBJ2-3	.	TRBD2	TGTGCCAGCAGGGAAGCGGGAGGGCCAGCAGATACGCAGTATTTT	CASREAGGPADTQYF
14	TRBV4-1	TRBJ1-1	once	.	TGCGCCAGCAGCCAAGATACCGGGACTCCTGAAGCTTTCTTT	CASSQDTGTPEAFF
14	TRBV19	TRBJ1-5	many	.	TGTGCCAGTAGCAGCCATCAGGGCAATCAGCCCCAGCATTTT	CASSSHQGNQPQHF
14	TRBV9	TRBJ2-2	once	.	TGTGCCAGCAGCGAACAGGGAGTCCCCGGGGAGCTGTTTTTT	CASSEQGVPGELFF
14	TRBV5-1	TRBJ2-7	.	.	TGCGCCAGCGCCCGAAACGTTGGCACCTACGAGCAGTACTTC	CASARNVGTYEQYF
17	TRBV5-8	TRBJ2-2	.	TRBD2	TGTGCCAGCAGCTTCTTTGGTAGCGGGAGAAACACCGGGGAGCTGTTTTTT	CASSFFGSGRNTGELFF
13	TRBV19	TRBJ1-4	once	.	TGTGCCAGTAGTGTCCCCCCAGATGAAAAACTGTTTTTT	CASSVPPDEKLFF